This entry is about one T cell receptor beta chain. Its matching antigen is unknown. Germline CDR1 and CDR2: MNHEY and SMNVEV (reference sequence). V lost 5 bases to trimming and J lost 6 bases; unmatched junction nucleotides: 7. The CDR3 is 14 residues long. A multiplex PCR was run with 60 Vbeta primers and 13 Jbeta primers. Profiled with immunoSEQ multiplex PCR; TCRdb holds only in-frame clones, not every one. The repertoire consists of about 130,000 clones, with roughly 80% occurring once and the leading ten covering 0.95% to 1.5%. This sample is part of a study of cytomegalovirus exposure and HLA in healthy donors. Study in general: There were nearly 120 million unique TCR beta sequences, drawn from approximately 190 million T cells, in an earlier analysis.

Study-wide results and limits: Apparent HLA restriction characterized most CMV-associated TCR beta chains in a later analysis. What TCR beta sequences reportedly achieved was accurate prediction of HLA-A and HLA-B alleles in most subjects. Reported performance of the classifier showed diagnosis of cytomegalovirus status with high specificity and sensitivity.

The receptor was derived from a boy aged 10-17 years in good health and CMV-seronegative. The genes are TRBV27 and TRBJ2-7, with 10 positions matching TRBD2. What was sequenced was PBMCs. The CDR3 DNA reads TGTGCCAGCAGTCAAACTAGCGGGGTCCGCGAGCAGTACTTC. It codes for CASSQTSGVREQYF.